This TCR beta chain was sequenced for a study of blood T cell repertoires in COVID-19. Across the study: Some COVID-19 samples were acute and others convalescent; all came from the United States, Italy and Spain. PBMCs, B-cell-depleted T cells, or T cells provided the cDNA or gDNA that made up the material.

Per the original data handling: Estimation of nucleated cell counts relied on the amplification of reference gene primers. Libraries were prepared by immunoSEQ multiplex PCR; TCRdb keeps only in-frame clonotypes and omits some of them. Clone size and the V and J calls come from that table; the DNA yielded D and trimming. The sample lists 30,000 to 40,000 clones, approximately 91% occurring once. Sequencing was carried out using peripheral blood. This receptor was obtained from a human donor with active COVID-19. The donor label of this sample is uncertain.

The CDR3 loop is CASSLLEGMGYTF. The CDR3 DNA sequence: TGTGCCAGCAGCTTGTTGGAGGGGATGGGCTACACCTTC. The genes are TRBV7-9 and TRBJ1-2; TRBD1 is a possible D gene (5 bases). From germline, CDR1 is SEHNR and CDR2 FQNEAQ (reference sequence). V dropped 3 bases and J dropped 8 bases, with 13 bases sitting between them. The CDR3 sequence is 13 residues long.